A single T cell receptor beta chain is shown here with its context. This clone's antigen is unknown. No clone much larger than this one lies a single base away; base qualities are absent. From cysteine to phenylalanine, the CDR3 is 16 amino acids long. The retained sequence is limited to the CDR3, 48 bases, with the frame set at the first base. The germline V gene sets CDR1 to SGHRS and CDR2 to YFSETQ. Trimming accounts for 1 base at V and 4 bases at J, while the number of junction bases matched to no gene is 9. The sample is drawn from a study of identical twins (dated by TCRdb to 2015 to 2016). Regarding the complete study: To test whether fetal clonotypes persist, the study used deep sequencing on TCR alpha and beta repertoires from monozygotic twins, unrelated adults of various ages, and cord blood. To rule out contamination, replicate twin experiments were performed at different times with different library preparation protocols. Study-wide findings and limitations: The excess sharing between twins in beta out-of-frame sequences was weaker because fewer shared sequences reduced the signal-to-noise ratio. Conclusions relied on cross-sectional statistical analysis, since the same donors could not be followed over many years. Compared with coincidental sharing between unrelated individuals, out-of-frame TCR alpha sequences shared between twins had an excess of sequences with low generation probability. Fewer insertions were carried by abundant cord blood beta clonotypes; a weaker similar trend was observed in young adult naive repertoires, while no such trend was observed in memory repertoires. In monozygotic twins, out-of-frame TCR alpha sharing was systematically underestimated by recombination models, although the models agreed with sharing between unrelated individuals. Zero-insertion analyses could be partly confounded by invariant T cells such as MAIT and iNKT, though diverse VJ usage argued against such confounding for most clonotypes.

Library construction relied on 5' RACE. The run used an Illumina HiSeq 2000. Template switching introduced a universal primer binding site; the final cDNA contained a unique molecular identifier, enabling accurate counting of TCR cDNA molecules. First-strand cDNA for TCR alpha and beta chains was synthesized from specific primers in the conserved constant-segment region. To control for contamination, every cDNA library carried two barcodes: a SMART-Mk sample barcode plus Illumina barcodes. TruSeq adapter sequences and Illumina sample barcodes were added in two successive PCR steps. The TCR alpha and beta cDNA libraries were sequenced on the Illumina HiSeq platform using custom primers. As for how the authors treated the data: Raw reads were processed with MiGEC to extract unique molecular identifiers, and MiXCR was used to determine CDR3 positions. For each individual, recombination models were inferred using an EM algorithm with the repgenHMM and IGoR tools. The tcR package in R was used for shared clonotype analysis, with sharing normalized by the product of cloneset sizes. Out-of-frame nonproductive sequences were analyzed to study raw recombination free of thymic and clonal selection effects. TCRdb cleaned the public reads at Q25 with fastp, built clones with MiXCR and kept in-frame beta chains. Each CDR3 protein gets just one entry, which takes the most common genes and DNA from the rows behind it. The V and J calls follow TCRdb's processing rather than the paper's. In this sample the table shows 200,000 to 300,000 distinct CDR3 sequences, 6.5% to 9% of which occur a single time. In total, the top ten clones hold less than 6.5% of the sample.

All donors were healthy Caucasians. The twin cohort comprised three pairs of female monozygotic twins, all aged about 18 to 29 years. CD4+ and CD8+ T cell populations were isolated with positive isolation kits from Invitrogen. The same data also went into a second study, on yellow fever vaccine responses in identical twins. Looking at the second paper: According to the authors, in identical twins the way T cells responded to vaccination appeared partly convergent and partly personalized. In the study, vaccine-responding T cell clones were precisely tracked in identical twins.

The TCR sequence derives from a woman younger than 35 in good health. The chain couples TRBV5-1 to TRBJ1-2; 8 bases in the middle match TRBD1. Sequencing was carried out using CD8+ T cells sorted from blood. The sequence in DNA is TGCGCCAGCAGCTTGCGACAGGGGAGGGGAAGCTATGGCTACACCTTC. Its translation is CASSLRQGRGSYGYTF.